This T cell receptor (beta chain) was recorded in a study of blood T cell repertoires in COVID-19. Study-level background: COVID-19 samples from acute and convalescent phases originated in the United States, Italy and Spain. In each case, the material was cDNA or gDNA derived from T cells, B-cell-depleted T cells, or PBMCs.

In the original workflow: By means of reference gene primer amplification, nucleated cell counts were estimated. Here immunoSEQ multiplex PCR was the method, and the copy in TCRdb shows in-frame clones only, minus some. For V, J and clone size, that table is used; D and trimming come from the DNA. Here the sample spans 200,000 or so clones, 80% to 90% being singletons. The V gene's germline CDR1 is SNHLY and CDR2 FYNNEI. The CDR3 sequence is 12 residues long. Deletions cut 8 bases from V and 4 bases from J, with 11 bases between. Sequencing input: peripheral blood. The chain is built from TRBV2 and TRBJ1-2; TRBD1 is a possible D gene (6 bases). The clonotype originates from a human donor in a cohort sampled during active COVID-19. The chain's CDR3 is CASRTETYGYTF. The DNA of the CDR3 is TGTGCCAGCCGGACAGAGACCTATGGCTACACCTTC.